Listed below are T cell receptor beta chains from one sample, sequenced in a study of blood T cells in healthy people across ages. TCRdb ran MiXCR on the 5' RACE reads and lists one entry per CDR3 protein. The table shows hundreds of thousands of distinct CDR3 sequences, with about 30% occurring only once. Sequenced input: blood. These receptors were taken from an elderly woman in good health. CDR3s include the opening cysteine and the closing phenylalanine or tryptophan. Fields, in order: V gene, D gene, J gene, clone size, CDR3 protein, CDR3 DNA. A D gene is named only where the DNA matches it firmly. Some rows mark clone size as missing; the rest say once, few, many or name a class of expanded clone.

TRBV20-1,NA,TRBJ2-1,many,CSAKHRDSYNEQFF,TGCAGTGCCAAACACAGGGACTCCTACAATGAGCAGTTCTTC
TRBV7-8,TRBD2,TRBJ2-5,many,CASSSSGGNLRVTQYF,TGTGCCAGCAGCTCTAGCGGGGGAAACTTAAGAGTAACCCAGTACTTC
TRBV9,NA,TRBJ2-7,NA,CASSAPEETQYF,TGTGCCAGCAGCGCTCCGGAAGAGACTCAGTACTTC
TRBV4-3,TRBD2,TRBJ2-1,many,CASSPLAGGLSEQFF,TGCGCCAGCAGCCCACTAGCGGGGGGGCTCAGTGAGCAGTTCTTC
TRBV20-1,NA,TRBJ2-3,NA,CSARGSPSDTQYF,TGCAGTGCTAGAGGTTCGCCTTCCGATACGCAGTATTTT
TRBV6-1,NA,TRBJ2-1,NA,CASGPQGNEQFF,TGTGCCAGCGGTCCACAGGGTAATGAGCAGTTCTTC
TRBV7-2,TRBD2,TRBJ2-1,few,CASSLGGLAGGGNEQFF,TGTGCCAGCAGCTTAGGTGGGCTAGCGGGGGGCGGAAATGAGCAGTTCTTC
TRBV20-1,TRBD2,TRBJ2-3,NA,CSARPLAVFTDTQYF,TGCAGTGCTAGACCCCTAGCGGTGTTCACAGATACGCAGTATTTT
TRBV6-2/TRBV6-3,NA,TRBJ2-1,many,CASSYPQRAGTYNEQFF,TGTGCCAGCAGTTACCCCCAGCGAGCGGGTACTTACAATGAGCAGTTCTTC
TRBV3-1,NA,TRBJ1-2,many,CASSQVANYGYTF,TGTGCCAGCAGCCAGGTCGCCAACTATGGCTACACCTTC
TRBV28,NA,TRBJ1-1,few,CASSAPRDMNTEAFF,TGTGCCAGCAGTGCCCCGCGAGACATGAACACTGAAGCTTTCTTT
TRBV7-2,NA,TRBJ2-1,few,CASSRTGPFSYNEQFF,TGTGCCAGCAGCAGAACAGGGCCCTTCTCCTACAATGAGCAGTTCTTC
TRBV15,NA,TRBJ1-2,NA,CATSRAGGDGYTF,TGTGCCACCAGCAGAGCAGGAGGGGATGGCTACACCTTC
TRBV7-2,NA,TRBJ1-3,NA,CASSLVPPIQGNTIYF,TGTGCCAGCAGCTTAGTGCCCCCCATTCAGGGAAACACCATATATTTT
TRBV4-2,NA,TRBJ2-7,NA,CASSQGIKRMSGGYEQYF,TGTGCCAGCAGCCAAGGTATCAAGAGAATGTCTGGGGGATACGAGCAGTACTTC
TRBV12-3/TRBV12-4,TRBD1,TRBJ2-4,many,CASSPLQGSKNIQYF,TGTGCCAGCAGCCCTCTACAGGGGTCCAAAAACATTCAGTACTTC
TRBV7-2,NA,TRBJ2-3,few,CASYPGAASTDTQYF,TGTGCCAGCTACCCCGGTGCGGCTAGCACAGATACGCAGTATTTT
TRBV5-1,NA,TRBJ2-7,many,CASILAPGGTYEQYF,TGCGCCAGCATCTTAGCCCCCGGAGGCACCTACGAGCAGTACTTC
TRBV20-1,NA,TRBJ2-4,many,CSGKPGARNIQYF,TGCAGTGGAAAGCCGGGGGCGAGGAACATTCAGTACTTC
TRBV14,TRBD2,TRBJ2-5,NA,CASSQDPPGLAGYWETQYF,TGTGCCAGCAGTCAAGATCCACCGGGACTAGCGGGATACTGGGAGACCCAGTACTTC
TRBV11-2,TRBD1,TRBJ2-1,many,CASSHGQGSYNEQFF,TGTGCCAGCAGCCATGGACAGGGAAGCTACAATGAGCAGTTCTTC
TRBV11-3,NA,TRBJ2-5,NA,CASSFKQGLKETQYF,TGTGCCAGCAGCTTTAAACAGGGACTTAAGGAGACCCAGTACTTC
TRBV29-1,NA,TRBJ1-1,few,CSVARGADTEAFF,TGCAGCGTTGCCCGGGGGGCCGACACTGAAGCTTTCTTT
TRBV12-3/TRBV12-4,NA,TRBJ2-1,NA,CASSQPGTLGNEQFF,TGTGCCAGCAGTCAGCCCGGGACTTTGGGGAATGAGCAGTTCTTC
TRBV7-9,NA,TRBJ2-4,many,CASSLDWATKNIQYF,TGTGCCAGCAGCTTAGATTGGGCTACCAAAAACATTCAGTACTTC
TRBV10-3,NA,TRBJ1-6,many,CAIREWDSLTSGSPLHF,TGTGCCATCAGGGAGTGGGACTCGCTAACTTCGGGATCACCCCTCCACTTT
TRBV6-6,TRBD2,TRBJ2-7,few,CASSYGLAGDNEQYF,TGTGCCAGCAGTTACGGACTAGCGGGGGACAATGAGCAGTACTTC
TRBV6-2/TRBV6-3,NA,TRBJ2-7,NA,CASTKSGYEQYF,TGTGCCAGCACCAAATCGGGCTACGAGCAGTACTTC
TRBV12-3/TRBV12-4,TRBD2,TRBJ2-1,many,CASSNRGGGASYNEQFF,TGTGCCAGCAGTAATCGCGGGGGGGGGGCATCCTACAATGAGCAGTTCTTC
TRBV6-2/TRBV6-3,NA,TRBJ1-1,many,CASSPGIAGGLNTEAFF,TGTGCCAGCAGCCCCGGGATAGCGGGGGGGCTGAACACTGAAGCTTTCTTT
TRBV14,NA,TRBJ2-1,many,CASSRLVYEQFF,TGTGCCAGCAGCCGCCTAGTTTATGAGCAGTTCTTC
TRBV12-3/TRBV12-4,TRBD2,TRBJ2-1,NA,CASSLPAGGIGGEQFF,TGTGCCAGCAGTTTACCAGCGGGGGGTATCGGAGGTGAGCAGTTCTTC
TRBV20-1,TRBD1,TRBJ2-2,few,CSARANTGTGFWNTGELFF,TGCAGTGCTAGAGCAAATACCGGGACAGGGTTTTGGAACACCGGGGAGCTGTTTTTT
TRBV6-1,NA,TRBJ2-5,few,CASTLTGQETQYF,TGTGCCAGCACCCTGACAGGCCAAGAGACCCAGTACTTC
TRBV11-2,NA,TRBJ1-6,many,CASSFGGSSYNSPLHF,TGTGCCAGCAGCTTCGGGGGAAGCTCCTATAATTCACCCCTCCACTTT
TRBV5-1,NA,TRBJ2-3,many,CASSLQGSGTDTQYF,TGCGCCAGCAGCCTTCAAGGGTCCGGCACAGATACGCAGTATTTT
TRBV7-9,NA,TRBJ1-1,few,CASSPTVAEAFF,TGTGCCAGCAGCCCAACCGTGGCTGAAGCTTTCTTT
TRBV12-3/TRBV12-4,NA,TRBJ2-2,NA,CASSLSGSTGELFF,TGTGCCAGCAGCCTCTCAGGTTCCACCGGGGAGCTGTTTTTT
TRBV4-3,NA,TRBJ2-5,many,CASSQDLGRAQTQYF,TGCGCCAGCAGCCAAGATCTCGGCAGGGCACAGACCCAGTACTTC
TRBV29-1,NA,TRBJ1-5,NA,CSVAQVGGNQPQHF,TGCAGCGTAGCCCAGGTTGGGGGCAATCAGCCCCAGCATTTT
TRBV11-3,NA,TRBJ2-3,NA,CASSLIRAGSDTQYF,TGTGCCAGCAGCTTAATTCGGGCTGGCTCAGATACGCAGTATTTT
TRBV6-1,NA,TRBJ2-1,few,CASSPRGQGWNEQFF,TGTGCCAGCAGTCCCCGGGGTCAGGGGTGGAATGAGCAGTTCTTC
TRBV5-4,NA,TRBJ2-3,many,CASSWAGSTDTQYF,TGTGCCAGCAGCTGGGCGGGTAGCACAGATACGCAGTATTTT
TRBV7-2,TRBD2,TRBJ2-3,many,CASSSTGLSTDTQYF,TGTGCCAGCAGCTCCACGGGACTAAGCACAGATACGCAGTATTTT